This entry lists 32 T cell receptor beta chains sequenced from one sample in a study of blood T cells in healthy people across ages. Together with a sample-barcoded 5' primer, a J-beta primer mix was included in a second PCR lasting roughly 6 to 12 cycles. TCRdb passed the 5' RACE reads through MiXCR, listing each CDR3 protein once. The sample holds some 800,000 distinct CDR3 sequences, around 25% seen once. These data were also filed under a second study, of T cells of mothers and their children.

Sequencing input: blood. These receptors all stem from a boy between 5 and 17 years old in good health.

This clonotype was detected ten times or more. At one end the junction does not follow the germline gene, possibly because of a read error. The V gene is TRBV7-7, the J gene TRBJ2-1; 11 bases agree with TRBD2. The V gene's germline CDR1 is SSHAT and CDR2 FNYEAQ (reference sequence). The length of the CDR3 is 16 residues. The CDR3 is CASSPNPGLAANEQFF. The CDR3 region has the DNA TGTGCTAGCAGCCCCAACCCGGGACTAGCGGCAAATGAGCAGTTCTTC.

This clonotype has a handful of counts. The chain has TRBV7-9 and TRBJ2-5, with D perhaps matching TRBD1 (5 bases). This CDR3 has 15 residues. V lost 1 base and J lost 1, with 10 bases in between. Germline values: CDR1 SEHNR, CDR2 FQNEAQ (reference sequence). This CDR3 is CASSLVAGFQETQYF. In DNA form, the CDR3 reads TGTGCCAGCAGCTTAGTTGCAGGGTTCCAAGAGACCCAGTACTTC.

This chain links TRBV6-1 with TRBJ2-5; 7 bases align to TRBD1. The CDR3 runs 12 residues. Germline loops: CDR1 MNHNS, CDR2 SASEGT. V was clipped by 6 bases and J by 10 bases; unmatched bases: 8. This CDR3 is CASRGTERFQYF. DNA for the CDR3: TGTGCCAGCAGGGGGACAGAAAGATTCCAGTACTTC.

Worth noting for this clonotype: One end of the junction is discordant with germline, which a read error may explain. V gene TRBV6-6 combines with J gene TRBJ1-5, with no clear D. Per germline, CDR1 MNHNY and CDR2 SVGAGI (reference sequence). The CDR3 totals 13 residues. The CDR3 protein is CAGSYSWERPQHF. Here the CDR3 DNA reads TGTGCCGGCAGTTACTCATGGGAGCGGCCCCAGCATTTT.

This chain joins TRBV7-8 and TRBJ2-4; D is tentatively TRBD1 or TRBD2 (5 bases each). V lost 0 bases to trimming and J lost 6 bases, with 9 bases between them. This CDR3 is 14 amino acids long. CDR1 is SGHVS and CDR2 is FQNEAQ in the germline V gene. The CDR3 here is CASSLAGRINIQYF. For the CDR3, the DNA is TGTGCCAGCAGCTTAGCGGGACGGATAAACATTCAGTACTTC.

This clonotype was detected a few times. J is TRBJ1-3 and V is TRBV29-1; unclear D gene. This CDR3 comprises 13 residues. Germline CDR1 and CDR2: SQVTM and ANQGSEA. V lost 4 bases and J lost 0, with 7 bases in between. This chain's CDR3 is CSVATSSGNTIYF. For the CDR3, the DNA is TGCAGCGTTGCCACTAGCTCTGGAAACACCATATATTTT.

This chain uses TRBV30 with TRBJ1-4; a possible D gene is TRBD1 (6 bases). The CDR3 runs to 13 residues. V was trimmed by 5 bases and J by 8 bases, leaving 15 bases between them. Germline-derived CDR1 and CDR2 are GTSNPN and SVGIG (reference sequence). The CDR3 region has the DNA TGTGCCTGGGTGGGCGGTGGGGGCGAAAAACTGTTTTTT. As protein: CAWVGGGGEKLFF.

This chain connects TRBV20-1 to TRBJ2-7; D not certain. From germline, CDR1 is DFQATT and CDR2 SNEGSKA (reference sequence). The CDR3 covers 13 residues. V lost 0 bases and J 3 bases, leaving 9 bases between the germline ends. CDR3 coding DNA: TGCAGTGCTAGAGACACAACCCTCTACGAGCAGTACTTC. Translating gives CSARDTTLYEQYF.

This rearrangement joins TRBV10-3 to TRBJ2-5; TRBD1 aligns across 7 bases. The CDR3 is 15 amino acids. Germline CDR1 and CDR2: ENHRY and SYGVKD. The V gene end was trimmed by 7 bases and the J gene end by 1 base; junction bases not matched to a gene: 9. The CDR3 is CAIMDGDSGQETQYF. In nucleotides, the CDR3 is TGTGCCATCATGGATGGGGACAGCGGCCAAGAGACCCAGTACTTC.

Only a few counts were recorded for this clonotype. The chain uses TRBV18 and TRBJ2-7, with 13 positions matching TRBD2. CDR1 and CDR2 from the germline V gene are KGHSH and LQKENI. The J segment lost 1 base and the V segment lost 2 bases, leaving 2 bases of the junction unmatched. This CDR3 has 16 amino acids. The CDR3 sequence: CASSPTSGRASYEQYF. The CDR3, as DNA: TGTGCCAGCTCACCAACTAGCGGGAGGGCTTCCTACGAGCAGTACTTC. Looking up the rest from reference TRBV18 and TRBJ2-7 gives the full variable domain: NAGVMQNPRHLVRRRGQEARLRCSPMKGHSHVYWYRQLPEEGLKFMVYLQKENIIDESGMPKERFSAEFPKEGPSILRIQQVVRGDSAAYFCASSPTSGRASYEQYFGPGTRLTVT.

This clonotype was recorded a few times. The rearrangement links TRBV20-1 to TRBJ1-1, with unresolved D. Germline V gives CDR1 DFQATT, CDR2 SNEGSKA (reference sequence). This CDR3 comprises 10 residues. Between the trimmed V and J ends, which lost 6 bases and 3 bases, there was a span of 5 bases. The CDR3 DNA is TGCAGTGCCCTTTACACTGAAGCTTTCTTT. It yields the protein CSALYTEAFF.

CDR3 sequence (DNA): TGCGCCAGCAGCCAAGATGGCGGGCGGCTAGCCGCCTACGAGCAGTACTTC. This gives the protein CASSQDGGRLAAYEQYF. This chain joins TRBV4-1 and TRBJ2-7; D might be TRBD2 (5 bases). The V end was cut by 0 bases, the J end by 2 bases, with 17 bases between. In germline, CDR1 is MGHRA, CDR2 YSYEKL. The CDR3 has 17 amino acids.

This clonotype occurred a few times. The chain joins TRBV6-5 to TRBJ1-2; 7 nucleotides agree with TRBD1. Unmatched junction bases numbered 10, after V lost 5 bases and J lost 7 bases. The length of the CDR3 is 14 residues. Germline V CDR1 and CDR2: MNHEY, SVGAGI. The CDR3 coding sequence is TGTGCCAGCAGTACTACCGACAGGGTTGGTGGCTACACCTTC. It translates to CASSTTDRVGGYTF.

The chain employs TRBV7-9 and TRBJ2-5; tentatively, D is TRBD1 (5 bases). This CDR3 region has 12 residues. Looked up from germline, CDR1 is SEHNR and CDR2 is FQNEAQ (reference sequence). V was trimmed by 6 bases and J by 5 bases, leaving 10 bases between them. CDR3 loop: CASRNKGETQYF. CDR3 in DNA: TGTGCCAGCAGAAACAAGGGGGAGACCCAGTACTTC. Using reference TRBV7-9 and TRBJ2-5 for the parts outside the CDR3, the full variable domain is DTGVSQNPRHKITKRGQNVTFRCDPISEHNRLYWYRQTLGQGPEFLTYFQNEAQLEKSRLLSDRFSAERPKGSFSTLEIQRTEQGDSAMYLCASRNKGETQYFGPGTRLLVL.

This clonotype was picked up a small number of times. The CDR3 DNA follows: TGTGCCAGCAGCGTAGACTGGGGCGCCTACAATGAGCAGTTCTTC. It is translated as CASSVDWGAYNEQFF. The chain carries TRBV9 and TRBJ2-1, with D possibly matching TRBD1 (5 bases). The V gene's germline CDR1 is SGDLS and CDR2 YYNGEE. CDR3 length: 15 amino acids. Trimming took off 0 bases at V and 2 bases at J, with 9 bases between the two ends. The entire variable domain, with the rest obtained from reference TRBV9 and TRBJ2-1, is as follows: DSGVTQTPKHLITATGQRVTLRCSPRSGDLSVYWYQQSLDQGLQFLIQYYNGEERAKGNILERFSAQQFPDLHSELNLSSLELGDSALYFCASSVDWGAYNEQFFGPGTRLTVL.

In this sample, this clonotype turned up a few times. The chain employs TRBV20-1 and TRBJ2-5, with D hard to call. The CDR3 sequence is 12 residues long. Per germline, CDR1 DFQATT and CDR2 SNEGSKA (reference sequence). V gave up 3 bases and J gave up 13 bases, with 18 bases separating them. The CDR3 bases are TGCAGTGCTAGGTTGGTCCCCTACGAGCGGTACTTC. Its protein product is CSARLVPYERYF.

This clonotype has just a few counts. This chain uses TRBV5-6 with TRBJ2-7, with 7 bases lining up with TRBD1. Trimming removed 5 bases from V and 6 bases from J; junction bases left unmatched: 8. Per the germline V gene, CDR1 is SGHDT and CDR2 is YYEEEE. This CDR3 is built from 13 residues. CDR3 sequence reads: CASSYDRVREQYF. The CDR3 region has the DNA TGTGCCAGCAGTTATGACAGGGTGCGCGAGCAGTACTTC.

This clonotype was seen more than once but under ten times. This sequence joins TRBV5-1 and TRBJ1-2; 10 bases are shared with TRBD1. V was pared by 4 bases and J by 6 bases, with 9 bases of the junction left unmatched. The CDR3 has 15 amino acids. Per germline, CDR1 SGHRS and CDR2 YFSETQ. As DNA, the CDR3 is TGCGCCAGCAGCCTGGAGCCGGGGACAGGGGATGGCTACACCTTC. It codes for CASSLEPGTGDGYTF. Combining the CDR3 with reference TRBV5-1 and TRBJ1-2 gives the whole variable domain KAGVTQTPRYLIKTRGQQVTLSCSPISGHRSVSWYQQTPGQGLQFLFEYFSETQRNKGNFPGRFSGRQFSNSRSEMNVSTLELGDSALYLCASSLEPGTGDGYTFGSGTRLTVV.

The gene calls are TRBV20-1 and TRBJ2-5; D unclear. Per germline, CDR1 DFQATT and CDR2 SNEGSKA (reference sequence). V was shortened by 6 bases and J by 2 bases, with 10 bases between the two germline ends. The CDR3 contains 12 residues. CDR3 in DNA: TGCAGTGCGACCCAAAGACAAGAGACCCAGTACTTC. Its translation: CSATQRQETQYF.

The genes are TRBV4-2 and TRBJ2-7; 7 nucleotides match TRBD2. In germline, CDR1 is LGHNA, CDR2 YNFKEQ. Trimming at V came to 3 bases and at J to 7 bases, leaving 6 bases not matched to a gene. The CDR3 consists of 13 residues. For the CDR3, the DNA is TGTGCCAGCAGCCACGAGCGGGAAGGTGAGCAGTACTTC. It yields the protein CASSHEREGEQYF.

V gene TRBV6-5 combines with J gene TRBJ2-2; possibly TRBD2 for D (6 bases). This CDR3 comprises 13 residues. V lost 7 bases and J lost 4, with 10 bases in between. Germline CDR1 and CDR2: MNHEY and SVGAGI. The CDR3 sequence is CASTRGFTGELFF. CDR3 in DNA: TGTGCCAGCACCCGGGGGTTCACCGGGGAGCTGTTTTTT.

This clonotype showed up just a few times. V is TRBV24-1 and J is TRBJ1-1; no clear D gene. CDR3 length equals 13 residues. The V and J ends lost 2 bases and 4 bases respectively, with 7 bases between them. CDR1 KGHDR and CDR2 SFDVKD come from the germline V gene. The CDR3 loop is CATSDSWVTEAFF. In nucleotides, the CDR3 is TGTGCCACCAGTGATTCCTGGGTCACTGAAGCTTTCTTT.

The chain employs TRBV7-3 and TRBJ2-3; no firm D call. The CDR3 covers 13 residues. Looked up from germline, CDR1 is SGHTA and CDR2 is FQGTGA. The germline V and J ends were trimmed by 5 bases and 6 bases, with 12 bases remaining between them. The CDR3 region has the DNA TGTGCCAGCAGCGTAAAGGGATGGGATACGCAGTATTTT. Its protein product is CASSVKGWDTQYF.

This clonotype was counted between two and nine times. The rearrangement links TRBV6-2 or TRBV6-3 to TRBJ2-4; TRBD1 might be the D (6 bases). The CDR3 loop spans 11 amino acids. Trimming cost V 2 bases and J 14 bases, with 10 bases left between them. Germline V gene data show CDR1 as MNHEY and CDR2 as SVGEGT. CDR3 sequence reads: CASSYRGHKYF. Written as DNA, the CDR3 is TGTGCCAGCAGTTACAGGGGACACAAGTACTTC.

The J gene is TRBJ1-5, the V gene TRBV28; D is perhaps TRBD1 (6 bases). This CDR3 comprises 17 residues. Looked up from germline, CDR1 is MDHEN and CDR2 is SYDVKM. The germline V and J ends were trimmed by 4 bases and 2 bases, with 18 bases remaining between them. CDR3 residues: CASSSPARGRGNQPQHF. The CDR3 coding sequence is TGTGCCAGCAGTTCACCAGCCAGGGGCCGGGGCAATCAGCCCCAGCATTTT.

V is TRBV28 and J is TRBJ2-7, with D possibly TRBD1 on 5 matching bases. V gave up 4 bases and J gave up 0 bases, with 13 bases separating them. This CDR3 is built from 15 residues. CDR1 is MDHEN, CDR2 SYDVKM, per germline. The CDR3 is CASSSPGWGSYEQYF. Written as DNA, the CDR3 is TGTGCCAGCAGTTCACCAGGGTGGGGCTCCTACGAGCAGTACTTC.

This clonotype was recorded a few times. CDR3 nucleotide sequence: TGCGCCAGTGGACTAGCGGGGGCAGCAGATACGCAGTATTTT. This codes for CASGLAGAADTQYF. This chain uses TRBV10-2 with TRBJ2-3; 13 bases fit TRBD2. There are 14 residues in the CDR3. V trimming: 9 bases; J trimming: 4 bases; junction bases outside the gene matches: 4. Per the germline V gene, CDR1 is WSHSY and CDR2 is SAAADI.

The chain links TRBV12-3 or TRBV12-4 to TRBJ2-5; 8 bases match TRBD2. The CDR3 contains 16 residues. V lost 3 bases, J lost 5 bases, and 11 bases stayed unmatched. The CDR3 DNA is TGTGCCAGCAGTTTGGGGGGACGAGCTAGCGGGGAGACCCAGTACTTC. It is translated as CASSLGGRASGETQYF.

The gene calls are TRBV12-5 and TRBJ2-1; D gene ambiguous. In germline, CDR1 is LGHNT, CDR2 FRNRAP. V dropped 2 bases and J dropped 9 bases, with 11 bases sitting between them. This CDR3 has 13 amino acids. CDR3 in DNA: TGTGCTAGTGGTTTGTTTGGGTTGGGTGAGCAGTTCTTC. It codes for CASGLFGLGEQFF.

The chain is built from TRBV6-5 and TRBJ1-4, with TRBD1 matching over 9 bases. V was pared by 5 bases and J by 8 bases, with 3 bases of the junction left unmatched. This CDR3 is built from 13 residues. The germline gives CDR1 MNHEY, CDR2 SVGAGI. The CDR3 loop is CASSRQGVEKLFF. The DNA for the CDR3 is TGTGCCAGCAGTCGACAGGGGGTGGAAAAACTGTTTTTT.

This clonotype was seen a handful of times. The junction and the germline gene differ at one end; a read error may be behind it. The chain joins TRBV7-9 to TRBJ2-4; possible D gene TRBD1, 6 bases. Germline V gives CDR1 SEHNR, CDR2 FQNEAQ (reference sequence). The CDR3 consists of 12 residues. The chain's CDR3 is CARSYRADIQYF. CDR3 DNA sequence: TGTGCCCGCAGCTACAGGGCGGACATTCAGTACTTC.

The chain carries TRBV12-3 or TRBV12-4 and TRBJ2-4; D is unresolved. With 6 bases removed from V and 5 bases from J, the gap between germline ends came to 14 bases. The CDR3 consists of 14 residues. CDR3 protein: CASREVGLQNIQYF. As DNA, the CDR3 is TGTGCCAGCAGGGAAGTCGGGTTACAAAACATTCAGTACTTC.